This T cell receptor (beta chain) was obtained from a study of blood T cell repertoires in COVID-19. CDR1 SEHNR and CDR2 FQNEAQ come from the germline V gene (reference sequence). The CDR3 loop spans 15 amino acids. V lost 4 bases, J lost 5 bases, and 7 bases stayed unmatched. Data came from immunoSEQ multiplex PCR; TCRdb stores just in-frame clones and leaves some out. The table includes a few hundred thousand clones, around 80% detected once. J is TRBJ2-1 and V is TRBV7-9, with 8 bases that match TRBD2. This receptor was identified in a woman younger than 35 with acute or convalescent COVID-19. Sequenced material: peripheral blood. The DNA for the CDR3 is TGTGCCAGCAGCTCCGTAGCGGGACTACACAATGAGCAGTTCTTC. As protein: CASSSVAGLHNEQFF.